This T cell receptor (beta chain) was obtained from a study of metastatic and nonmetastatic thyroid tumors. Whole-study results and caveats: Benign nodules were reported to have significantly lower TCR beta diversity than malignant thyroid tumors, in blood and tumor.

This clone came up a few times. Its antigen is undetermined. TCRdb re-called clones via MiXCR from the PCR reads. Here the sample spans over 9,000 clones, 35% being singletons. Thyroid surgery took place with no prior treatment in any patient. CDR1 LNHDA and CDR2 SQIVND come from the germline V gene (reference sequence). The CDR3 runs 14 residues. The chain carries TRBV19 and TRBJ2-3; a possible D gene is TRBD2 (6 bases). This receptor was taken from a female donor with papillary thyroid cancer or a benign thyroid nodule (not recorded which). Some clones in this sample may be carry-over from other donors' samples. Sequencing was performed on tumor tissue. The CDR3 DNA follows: TGTTTCAGTAGGGGTAGACTAGTGGCAGATACGCAGTATTTT. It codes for CFSRGRLVADTQYF. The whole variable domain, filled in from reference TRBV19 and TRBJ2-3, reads DGGITQSPKYLFRKEGQNVTLSCEQNLNHDAMYWYRQDPGQGLRLIYYSQIVNDFQKGDIAEGYSVSREKKESFPLTVTSAQKNPTAFYLCFSRGRLVADTQYFGPGTRLTVL.